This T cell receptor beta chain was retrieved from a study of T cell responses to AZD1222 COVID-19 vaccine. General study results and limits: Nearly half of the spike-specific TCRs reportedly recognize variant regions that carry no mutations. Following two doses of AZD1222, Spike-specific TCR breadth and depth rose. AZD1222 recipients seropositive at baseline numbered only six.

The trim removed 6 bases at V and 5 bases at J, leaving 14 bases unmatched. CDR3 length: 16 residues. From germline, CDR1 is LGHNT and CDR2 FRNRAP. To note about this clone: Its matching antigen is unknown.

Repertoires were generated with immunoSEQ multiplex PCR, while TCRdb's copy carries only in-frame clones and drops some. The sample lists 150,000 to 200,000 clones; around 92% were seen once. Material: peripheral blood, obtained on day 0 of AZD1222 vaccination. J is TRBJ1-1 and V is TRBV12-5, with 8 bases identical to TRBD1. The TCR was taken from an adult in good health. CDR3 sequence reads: CASGRGQGKLWTEAFF. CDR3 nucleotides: TGTGCTAGTGGGCGCGGACAGGGAAAGCTTTGGACTGAAGCTTTCTTT.